One and the same sample provided the 30 T cell receptor beta chains below, sequenced in a study of radiation and T cells in renal cell carcinoma. The assay was immunoSEQ multiplex PCR, and TCRdb's table has in-frame clones only and misses some. The repertoire holds 40,000 to 45,000 clones, with 65% to 85% as singletons. Specified time point: blood 4 weeks post-SBRT, at nephrectomy. Specified treatment: 15 Gy SBRT to primary tumor, nephrectomy 4 weeks later. The input for sequencing was blood, taken from a patient whose treatment included radiotherapy and nephrectomy. Every receptor here comes from a woman in her seventies with renal cell carcinoma.

This chain uses TRBV29-1 with TRBJ2-1; the D is unclear. Germline CDR1 is SQVTM and CDR2 is ANQGSEA. The CDR3 has 14 residues. V lost 4 bases and J lost 4, with 14 bases in between. The DNA of the CDR3 is TGCAGCGTTGGAGACAAACGAAAGTACAATGAGCAGTTCTTC. It yields the protein CSVGDKRKYNEQFF.

V and J are TRBV11-2 and TRBJ2-3; D is unclear. Germline V lookup: CDR1 SGHAT, CDR2 FQNNGV. The V and J ends lost 3 bases and 6 bases respectively, with 7 bases between them. This CDR3 contains 12 residues. In nucleotides, the CDR3 is TGTGCCAGCAGCTTGAGTAGGGATACGCAGTATTTT. This translates into CASSLSRDTQYF.

The chain joins TRBV5-8 to TRBJ2-2, with 10 bases fitting TRBD2. From germline, CDR1 is SGHTS and CDR2 YDEGEE. The CDR3 contains 16 residues. Unmatched junction bases numbered 3, after V lost 4 bases and J lost 0 bases. This CDR3 is CASSLGTSANTGELFF. The CDR3 DNA is TGTGCCAGCAGCCTCGGGACTAGCGCGAACACCGGGGAGCTGTTTTTT.

The rearrangement links TRBV9 to TRBJ1-2; 9 bases map to TRBD1. Germline lookup yields CDR1 SGDLS and CDR2 YYNGEE. CDR3 length: 14 amino acids. V shed 4 bases, J shed 8 bases, and the junction held 9 bases outside the gene matches. CDR3 region: CASSLLTGGWGYTF. For the CDR3, the DNA is TGTGCCAGCAGCCTTTTAACAGGGGGCTGGGGCTACACCTTC.

V and J are TRBV11-2 and TRBJ2-2; TRBD2 might be the D (5 bases). The CDR3 has 15 amino acids. Germline CDR1 reads SGHAT; CDR2 reads FQNNGV. Deletions cut 2 bases from V and 7 bases from J, with 14 bases between. CDR3 in DNA: TGTGCCAGCAGCTTAATCCCTAGCTTTGTCGGGGAGCTGTTTTTT. Protein product: CASSLIPSFVGELFF. Together with reference TRBV11-2 and TRBJ2-2, the CDR3 gives the full variable domain: EAGVAQSPRYKIIEKRQSVAFWCNPISGHATLYWYQQILGQGPKLLIQFQNNGVVDDSQLPKDRFSAERLKGVDSTLKIQPAKLEDSAVYLCASSLIPSFVGELFFGEGSRLTVL.

The J gene is TRBJ2-7, the V gene TRBV18; D is unresolved. Germline V lookup: CDR1 KGHSH, CDR2 LQKENI. This CDR3 has 14 amino acids. The V and J ends lost 0 bases and 3 bases respectively, with 9 bases between them. CDR3 residues: CASSPPSGFYEQYF. The CDR3 nucleotides are TGTGCCAGCTCACCACCGTCAGGATTCTACGAGCAGTACTTC.

This chain links TRBV6-6 with TRBJ1-5, with D maybe TRBD1 (6 bases). Germline CDR1 reads MNHNY; CDR2 reads SVGAGI (reference sequence). Trimming shortened V by 2 bases and J by 5 bases, and 13 bases separated the two germline ends. The CDR3 length is 15 residues. The CDR3 protein is CASSYPTGTDQPQHF. CDR3 DNA sequence: TGTGCCAGCAGTTACCCCACAGGGACCGATCAGCCCCAGCATTTT.

The chain is built from TRBV5-1 and TRBJ1-2; TRBD1 matches at 9 bases. CDR3 size: 14 residues. J gave up 2 bases and V 3 bases, and 2 bases lay outside the gene matches. Germline CDR1 reads SGHRS; CDR2 reads YFSETQ. The CDR3 bases are TGCGCCAGCAGCTCCGGGACAGGGAACTATGGCTACACCTTC. Amino acids: CASSSGTGNYGYTF.

The chain employs TRBV7-2 and TRBJ2-5; 9 bases align to TRBD2. The CDR3 sequence is 16 residues long. Germline CDR1 and CDR2: SGHTA and FQGNSA. The trim removed 5 bases at V and 1 base at J, leaving 8 bases unmatched. As DNA, the CDR3 is TGTGCCAGCAGCCAACATCGACTAGCGGTCCAAGAGACCCAGTACTTC. Translation gives CASSQHRLAVQETQYF.

The V gene is TRBV5-4, the J gene TRBJ2-1; 7 bases are shared with TRBD1. This CDR3 spans 20 amino acids. The germline gives CDR1 SGHNT, CDR2 YYREEE (reference sequence). Trimming at V came to 5 bases and at J to 0 bases, leaving 20 bases not matched to a gene. The CDR3 here is CASRIADRVNTGHSYNEQFF. CDR3 in DNA: TGTGCCAGCAGAATCGCAGACAGGGTTAATACGGGTCACTCCTACAATGAGCAGTTCTTC. Full variable domain (outside the CDR3, taken from reference TRBV5-4 and TRBJ2-1): ETGVTQSPTHLIKTRGQQVTLRCSSQSGHNTVSWYQQALGQGPQFIFQYYREEENGRGNFPPRFSGLQFPNYSSELNVNALELDDSALYLCASRIADRVNTGHSYNEQFFGPGTRLTVL.

The chain joins TRBV29-1 to TRBJ1-2; a possible D gene is TRBD1 (5 bases). CDR3 length equals 12 residues. Germline V gene lookup returns CDR1 SQVTM and CDR2 ANQGSEA. V was pared by 7 bases and J by 7 bases, with 16 bases between. The CDR3 region is CSAAQGLGGYTF. Written as DNA, the CDR3 is TGCAGCGCCGCGCAGGGCCTGGGTGGCTACACCTTC.

V is TRBV2 and J is TRBJ2-3; 9 bases line up with TRBD2. Germline CDR1 is SNHLY and CDR2 is FYNNEI. V lost 7 bases, J lost 1 base, and 6 bases stayed unmatched. The CDR3 consists of 15 residues. CDR3: CASNWASGGTDTQYF. CDR3 nucleotides: TGTGCCAGCAACTGGGCTAGCGGGGGCACAGATACGCAGTATTTT.

The chain joins TRBV11-2 to TRBJ2-1; D gene ambiguous. Germline V gives CDR1 SGHAT, CDR2 FQNNGV. The CDR3 loop spans 13 amino acids. Between the trimmed V and J ends, which lost 3 bases and 5 bases, there was a span of 8 bases. Here the CDR3 reads CASSFSRNNEQFF. Here the CDR3 DNA reads TGTGCCAGCAGCTTCAGCAGAAACAATGAGCAGTTCTTC.

On this clone itself: At the DNA level, this CDR3 is encoded by other sequences in the same sample as well. The rearrangement links TRBV5-4 to TRBJ2-3; D might be TRBD1 (6 bases). The CDR3 runs 14 residues. Germline V lookup: CDR1 SGHNT, CDR2 YYREEE (reference sequence). V was clipped by 2 bases and J by 0 bases, with 7 bases between them. The CDR3 loop reads CASSLQGSTDTQYF. The DNA of the CDR3 is TGTGCCAGCAGCTTACAGGGAAGCACAGATACGCAGTATTTT.

This sequence joins TRBV5-4 and TRBJ2-3; 8 positions agree with TRBD2. This CDR3 comprises 15 residues. Germline V gene sequence: CDR1 SGHNT, CDR2 YYREEE (reference sequence). V lost 4 bases and J lost 6; bases outside the gene matches: 10. The CDR3 DNA follows: TGTGCCAGCAGCCCTTCCGGGGGGGCCCTGGATACGCAGTATTTT. Translation: CASSPSGGALDTQYF.

This chain connects TRBV4-1 to TRBJ1-1; D remains ambiguous. The V gene lost 1 base and the J gene lost 2 bases, with 14 bases spanning the gap. CDR3 length: 16 residues. Germline V lookup: CDR1 MGHRA, CDR2 YSYEKL. The CDR3 protein is CASSQGTWDANTEAFF. CDR3 DNA: TGCGCCAGCAGCCAAGGGACTTGGGATGCAAACACTGAAGCTTTCTTT.

This clone was counted once. The chain recombines TRBV4-2 with TRBJ1-4; no clear D. The ends were cut back, 0 bases at V and 0 bases at J, with 8 bases in the middle. Germline assignment: CDR1 LGHNA and CDR2 YNFKEQ. The CDR3 covers 16 residues. The CDR3 DNA reads TGTGCCAGCAGCCAAGAGGTTGGTGCAACTAATGAAAAACTGTTTTTT. Translation: CASSQEVGATNEKLFF.

In this sample, this clone turned up once. This sequence joins TRBV29-1 and TRBJ2-3; 8 bases are shared with TRBD1. J was trimmed by 2 bases and V by 6 bases; bases with no gene match: 7. Germline V gene sequence: CDR1 SQVTM, CDR2 ANQGSEA. The CDR3 is 14 amino acids. CDR3 coding DNA: TGCAGCGTACCCCAGGGGGCGATCACAGATACGCAGTATTTT. The encoded protein is CSVPQGAITDTQYF.

CDR3 sequence reads: CASSLGMTGTETQYF. CDR3 in DNA: TGTGCCAGCAGCTTGGGGATGACAGGGACGGAGACCCAGTACTTC. The chain employs TRBV5-4 and TRBJ2-5; 7 positions match TRBD1. With V trimmed by 0 bases and J by 5 bases, 7 bases remained unmatched. Germline V gene lookup returns CDR1 SGHNT and CDR2 YYREEE (reference sequence). There are 15 residues in the CDR3.

The V gene is TRBV7-7, the J gene TRBJ2-5; 11 bases line up with TRBD1. Per the germline V gene, CDR1 is SSHAT and CDR2 is FNYEAQ (reference sequence). Trimming took 4 bases from V and 5 from J; bases not matched to a gene: 6. The CDR3 totals 15 residues. For the CDR3, the DNA is TGTGCCAGCAGCTCGGGACAGGGGGTCGGGGAGACCCAGTACTTC. It encodes CASSSGQGVGETQYF.

This clone is deemed medium-sized. This rearrangement joins TRBV9 to TRBJ2-1; D possibly corresponds to TRBD2 (6 bases). The CDR3 covers 14 residues. Trimming shortened V by 0 bases and J by 14 bases, and 18 bases separated the two germline ends. CDR1 and CDR2 (germline): SGDLS, YYNGEE. Here the CDR3 reads CASSVDLAPWKKFF. CDR3 sequence (DNA): TGTGCCAGCAGCGTAGACCTAGCGCCCTGGAAGAAGTTCTTC.

The V and J genes are TRBV7-2 and TRBJ2-7; 8 bases line up with TRBD1. Per the germline V gene, CDR1 is SGHTA and CDR2 is FQGNSA. The CDR3 is 15 amino acids. V was clipped by 5 bases and J by 2 bases; unmatched bases: 8. The CDR3 region has the DNA TGTGCCAGCAGCATTGACAGGGGACAAACCTACGAGCAGTACTTC. Its translation: CASSIDRGQTYEQYF.

The chain joins TRBV7-3 to TRBJ2-6, with 8 nucleotides matching TRBD1. After removal of 5 bases from V and 4 bases from J, the junction contained 7 bases not matched to a gene. This CDR3 spans 16 amino acids. Looked up from germline, CDR1 is SGHTA and CDR2 is FQGTGA. CDR3 nucleotides: TGTGCCAGCAGCCCCAGGACAGGGAACGGGGCCAACGTCCTGACTTTC. It specifies CASSPRTGNGANVLTF.

This clone was observed once. In nucleotides, the CDR3 is TGTGCCAGCAGCTTAGGGAGGAGTGCTAATGAGCAGTTCTTC. Its translation is CASSLGRSANEQFF. The genes are TRBV11-3 and TRBJ2-1; maybe TRBD2 (5 bases). This CDR3 has 14 residues. From germline, CDR1 is SGHNT and CDR2 YENEEA. Trimming took 1 base from V and 7 from J, leaving 11 bases between them.

This clone was found once. The rearrangement links TRBV9 to TRBJ2-1; TRBD1 might be the D (5 bases). The CDR3 spans 15 residues. Trimming left V 0 bases short and J 6 bases short, with 13 bases between. Looked up from germline, CDR1 is SGDLS and CDR2 is YYNGEE. CDR3 nucleotides: TGTGCCAGCAGCGTAGGAGTAGGGGCAGGCAATGAGCAGTTCTTC. Its protein product is CASSVGVGAGNEQFF.

The rearrangement links TRBV9 to TRBJ2-3; TRBD2 might be the D (6 bases). This CDR3 contains 16 residues. CDR1 and CDR2 (germline): SGDLS, YYNGEE. The V end was cut by 4 bases, the J end by 6 bases, with 21 bases between. DNA of the CDR3: TGTGCCAGCAGCCCCAGGGCTGTTGAGACTAGGGATACGCAGTATTTT. It yields the protein CASSPRAVETRDTQYF.

V and J are TRBV5-1 and TRBJ2-1; 7 nucleotides align to TRBD2. The V and J ends lost 0 bases and 2 bases, in that order; junction bases with no gene match: 2. CDR1 SGHRS and CDR2 YFSETQ come from the germline V gene. The CDR3 has 15 residues. The CDR3 here is CASSLDAGAYNEQFF. CDR3 nucleotides: TGCGCCAGCAGCTTGGATGCGGGAGCCTACAATGAGCAGTTCTTC.

The chain uses TRBV6-5 and TRBJ2-7; TRBD2 is a possible D gene (5 bases). This CDR3 has 15 residues. The V gene's germline CDR1 is MNHEY and CDR2 SVGAGI. Between the trimmed V and J ends, which lost 0 bases and 2 bases, there was a span of 11 bases. DNA of the CDR3: TGTGCCAGCAGTTACTCCAATCTCGGGGCCTACGAGCAGTACTTC. Its protein product is CASSYSNLGAYEQYF.

The chain links TRBV5-1 to TRBJ2-5, with D unclear. Germline loops: CDR1 SGHRS, CDR2 YFSETQ. Trimming stripped 2 bases from V and 2 bases from J, with 10 bases between. This CDR3 has 14 amino acids. The CDR3, as DNA: TGCGCCAGCAGCTTCGTTGACCCTCAAGAGACCCAGTACTTC. Translation gives CASSFVDPQETQYF.

This clone was recorded once. J is TRBJ2-1 and V is TRBV10-3, with D unresolved. This CDR3 spans 12 amino acids. V shed 10 bases and J shed 7 bases, with 14 bases lying between them. The V gene's germline CDR1 is ENHRY and CDR2 SYGVKD. The CDR3 sequence: CATGPRVNEQFF. As DNA, the CDR3 is TGTGCCACCGGCCCTAGGGTGAATGAGCAGTTCTTC.